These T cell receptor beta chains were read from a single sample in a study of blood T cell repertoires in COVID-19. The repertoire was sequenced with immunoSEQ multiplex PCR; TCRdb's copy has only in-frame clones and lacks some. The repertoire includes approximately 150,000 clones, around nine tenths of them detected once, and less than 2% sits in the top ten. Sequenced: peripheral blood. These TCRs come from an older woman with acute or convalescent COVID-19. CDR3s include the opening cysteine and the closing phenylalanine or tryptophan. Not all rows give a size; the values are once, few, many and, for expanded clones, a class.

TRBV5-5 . CASSFSEAEDTQYF
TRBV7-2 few CASNQPGTGGTEQFF
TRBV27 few CASSLSARGHGYTF
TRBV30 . CAWSASAQETQYF
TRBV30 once CAWSLIPGSTNEKLFF
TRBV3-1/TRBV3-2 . CASSRGSGTGVSPLHF
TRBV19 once CASSIGDSSTDTQYF
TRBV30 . CAWSVTQMNTEAFF
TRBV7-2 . CASSLRGQGANYNSPLHF
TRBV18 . CASSLLLAGTTNEQFF
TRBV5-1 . CASSYGTGVSYEQYF
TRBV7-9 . CASSLGQGNTEAFF
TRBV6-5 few CASSYSGEATNEKLFF